This T cell receptor (beta chain) appears in the sequencing data of a study of T cell responses to AZD1222 COVID-19 vaccine. Trimming shortened V by 0 bases and J by 4 bases, and 10 bases separated the two germline ends. The germline V gene has CDR1 SGHVS and CDR2 FNYEAQ. CDR3 size: 16 residues. Study findings and constraints: The study found vaccine-associated CD4 TCRs spanning spike, dominant at 160-218 and 743-854. Close to half of all spike-specific TCRs reportedly target regions of the variants that are unmutated.

The protocol was immunoSEQ multiplex PCR, while the TCRdb copy is restricted to in-frame clones and leaves out a portion. This sample has 95,000 to 150,000 clones; 70% to 90% occur once, and the top ten carry 2% to 2.5%. Worth noting for this clone: Antigen specificity is unknown.

The input for sequencing was peripheral blood, taken on day 0 of AZD1222 vaccination. The receptor was derived from an adult in good health. This chain links TRBV7-6 with TRBJ1-6, with D possibly being TRBD1 (6 bases). The CDR3 DNA reads TGTGCCAGCAGCTTAGCAGGGGGGGAGTATAATTCACCCCTCCACTTT. Encoded protein: CASSLAGGEYNSPLHF.